Below are 10 T cell receptor beta chains sequenced from a single sample in a study of identifying expanded T cells in peripheral blood. The data were produced by immunoSEQ multiplex PCR, yet TCRdb's version contains in-frame clones alone and is incomplete. The sample lists 120,000 or so clones, roughly 84% seen once, with 3.3% in the top ten. Sequenced input: blood. The receptors stem from a person between 18 and 75 years old in good health.

V is TRBV9 and J is TRBJ2-1; tentatively, D is TRBD1 (6 bases). The CDR3 sequence is 13 residues long. Germline loops: CDR1 SGDLS, CDR2 YYNGEE. V was cut by 1 base and J by 14 bases, with 16 bases left in between. The CDR3 protein is CASSVQGGGVEFF. CDR3 coding DNA: TGTGCCAGCAGCGTACAGGGTGGGGGCGTTGAGTTCTTC.

The gene calls are TRBV9 and TRBJ2-1; D may match TRBD1 or TRBD2 (6 bases each). From germline, CDR1 is SGDLS and CDR2 YYNGEE. Trimming removed 0 bases at V and 6 bases at J, with 13 bases between. The CDR3 runs 15 residues. CDR3 nucleotides: TGTGCCAGCAGCGTAGGAGGGGGGATGGGCAATGAGCAGTTCTTC. Its translation: CASSVGGGMGNEQFF.

The rearrangement joins TRBV28 to TRBJ1-2, with 9 bases that match TRBD1. There are 14 residues in the CDR3. Germline V gene lookup returns CDR1 MDHEN and CDR2 SYDVKM. V trimming: 1 base; J trimming: 7 bases; junction bases outside the gene matches: 4. The CDR3: CASSLLQGAAGYTF. In DNA, the CDR3 is TGTGCCAGCAGTTTATTACAGGGGGCGGCTGGCTACACCTTC.

The chain joins TRBV10-3 to TRBJ2-3; TRBD1 is a possible D gene (6 bases). The CDR3 runs 14 residues. Trimming pared 2 bases from V and 5 bases from J, leaving 11 bases between. Germline V lookup: CDR1 ENHRY, CDR2 SYGVKD. Here the CDR3 reads CAISESRGKDTQYF. The CDR3 coding sequence is TGTGCCATCAGTGAGAGCAGGGGAAAAGATACGCAGTATTTT.

The chain is built from TRBV9 and TRBJ1-2, with D possibly being TRBD1 (6 bases). Germline V gene data show CDR1 as SGDLS and CDR2 as YYNGEE. The CDR3 is 21 amino acids. Trimming shortened V by 0 bases and J by 0 bases, and 27 bases separated the two germline ends. The CDR3 nucleotides read TGTGCCAGCAGCGTAGAGGTAGGGACACCCCGACCAGCGGATTCTAACTATGGCTACACCTTC. This gives the protein CASSVEVGTPRPADSNYGYTF.

This chain joins TRBV19 and TRBJ1-5; 7 bases line up with TRBD1. Germline V gene lookup returns CDR1 LNHDA and CDR2 SQIVND (reference sequence). The CDR3 spans 14 residues. After removal of 0 bases from V and 6 bases from J, the junction contained 2 bases not matched to a gene. CDR3 residues: CASSIDRQGQPQHF. CDR3 in DNA: TGTGCCAGTAGTATAGACAGACAGGGTCAGCCCCAGCATTTT. Full variable domain (remainder filled in from reference TRBV19 and TRBJ1-5): DGGITQSPKYLFRKEGQNVTLSCEQNLNHDAMYWYRQDPGQGLRLIYYSQIVNDFQKGDIAEGYSVSREKKESFPLTVTSAQKNPTAFYLCASSIDRQGQPQHFGDGTRLSIL.

V usage is TRBV4-1 and J usage is TRBJ2-3; 7 nucleotides line up with TRBD2. The ends lost 0 bases at V and 4 bases at J; junction bases unmatched: 13. Germline V gene data show CDR1 as MGHRA and CDR2 as YSYEKL. The CDR3 covers 18 residues. The CDR3 is CASSQERASGAVADTQYF. DNA of the CDR3: TGCGCCAGCAGCCAAGAGAGGGCCAGCGGGGCCGTCGCAGATACGCAGTATTTT.

This chain connects TRBV6-5 to TRBJ1-2, with 8 bases identical to TRBD1. Germline CDR1 reads MNHEY; CDR2 reads SVGAGI. This CDR3 has 14 amino acids. V dropped 1 base and J dropped 5; count of bases not matched to a gene: 3. As DNA, the CDR3 is TGTGCCAGCAGTTACTACGGACAGGGATATGGCTACACCTTC. Its protein is CASSYYGQGYGYTF.

The chain uses TRBV12-5 and TRBJ1-3; D is uncertain. The germline V gene encodes CDR1 LGHNT and CDR2 FRNRAP. The CDR3 contains 15 residues. Trimming cost V 7 bases and J 2 bases, with 15 bases left between them. CDR3 sequence reads: CASARKPPPGNTIYF. CDR3 nucleotide sequence: TGTGCTAGTGCCCGGAAGCCTCCGCCTGGAAACACCATATATTTT.

V usage is TRBV19 and J usage is TRBJ2-1; no clear D. Germline V gene sequence: CDR1 LNHDA, CDR2 SQIVND (reference sequence). The CDR3 is made up of 14 amino acids. Trimming left V 7 bases short and J 2 bases short, with 12 bases between. The CDR3 sequence: CASNEGFAYNEQFF. For the CDR3, the DNA is TGTGCCAGTAACGAAGGGTTTGCCTACAATGAGCAGTTCTTC.